These T cell receptor beta chains were read from a single sample in a study of PD-1 blockade in classical Hodgkin lymphoma. Libraries were prepared by immunoSEQ multiplex PCR; TCRdb keeps only in-frame clonotypes and omits some of them. The sample yields 21,000 or so clones, roughly 85% seen once. Sequences were derived from peripheral blood mononuclear cells (PBMCs), sampled before the fourth cycle of nivolumab. Receptors originate from a human donor with classical Hodgkin lymphoma. CDR3s include the opening cysteine and the closing phenylalanine or tryptophan. A D gene is named only where the DNA matches it firmly. Not every row has a clone size; where given, it reads once, few, many or a size class.

j_call v_call clone_size cdr3_length d_call cdr3_nt cdr3_aa
TRBJ2-3 TRBV4-2 . 16 TRBD2 TGTGCCAGCAGCCAAGTTACTAGCGGGGGCACAGATACGCAGTATTTT CASSQVTSGGTDTQYF
TRBJ1-1 TRBV5-1 . 13 . TGCGCCAGCAGCTCTACAGAGAACACTGAAGCTTTCTTT CASSSTENTEAFF
TRBJ1-2 TRBV27 . 12 . TGTGCCAGCAGTCCCACAGGGTTCGGCTACACCTTC CASSPTGFGYTF
TRBJ2-1 TRBV4-3 . 17 TRBD2 TGCGCCAGCAGCCAAGACCCAGCGGGAGGGCCCGGCAATGAGCAGTTCTTC CASSQDPAGGPGNEQFF
TRBJ1-2 TRBV30 . 16 . TGTGCCTCCCATAAGGGACCTCGGACCCCAGGGCTTGGCTACACCTTC CASHKGPRTPGLGYTF
TRBJ2-2 TRBV4-3 once 14 . TGCGCCAGCAAATCCGGGACTCACACCGGGGAGCTGTTTTTT CASKSGTHTGELFF
TRBJ1-5 TRBV11-3 . 14 TRBD1 TGTGCCAGCAGCCCTGGGACAGCAAATCAGCCCCAGCATTTT CASSPGTANQPQHF
TRBJ1-4 TRBV7-9 . 16 TRBD1 TGTGCCAGCACAGGGGGGTTCGGTGATCCTAATGAAAAACTGTTTTTT CASTGGFGDPNEKLFF
TRBJ2-6 TRBV5-1 . 15 . TGCGCCAGCAGTCCATTTCTTGTTGGGGCCAACGTCCTGACTTTC CASSPFLVGANVLTF
TRBJ1-5 TRBV2 . 15 . TGTGCCAGCAGTGAGTCGGATTATAGCAATCAGCCCCAGCATTTT CASSESDYSNQPQHF
TRBJ1-2 TRBV7-9 . 16 TRBD1 TGTGCCAGCAGCCCCTCATACGACAGGGGAGACTATGGCTACACCTTC CASSPSYDRGDYGYTF
TRBJ2-1 TRBV5-1 . 15 . TGCGCCAGCAGCTCACAGGGCACCTCCTACAATGAGCAGTTCTTC CASSSQGTSYNEQFF
TRBJ2-1 TRBV28 . 14 . TGTGCCAGCAGTTTCTTCCTCGACTACAATGAGCAGTTCTTC CASSFFLDYNEQFF
TRBJ2-7 TRBV2 . 16 . TGTGCCAGCAGTGAAGGGTCGGGGGGCAGGAGGTACGAGCAGTACTTC CASSEGSGGRRYEQYF
TRBJ2-7 TRBV27 . 17 TRBD2 TGTGCCAGCAGCCCAATCACGACTAGCGGGGGCTCCTACGAGCAGTACTTC CASSPITTSGGSYEQYF
TRBJ2-5 TRBV7-2 . 13 TRBD1 TGTGCCAGCAGCTGGGACAGCCCCGCGACCCAGTACTTC CASSWDSPATQYF
TRBJ1-6 TRBV4-3 . 15 . TGCGCCAGCAGCCAAGACGCACTGCCGGCGATACCCCTCCACTTT CASSQDALPAIPLHF
TRBJ2-7 TRBV5-6 . 15 . TGTGCCAGCAGCTTGTTCATGCAGGGGGGGTACGAGCAGTACTTC CASSLFMQGGYEQYF
TRBJ2-2 TRBV7-3 . 15 . TGTGCCAGCAGCTTAAAAGGACAGAACACCGGGGAGCTGTTTTTT CASSLKGQNTGELFF
TRBJ2-7 TRBV7-9 . 14 . TGTGCCAGCAGCTTGCGGGATCCGCATTACGAGCAGTACTTC CASSLRDPHYEQYF
TRBJ1-3 TRBV30 . 16 . TGTGCCTGGAGACGGGCGGAATTTAGCTCTGGAAACACCATATATTTT CAWRRAEFSSGNTIYF
TRBJ1-3 TRBV7-2 . 14 TRBD1 TGTGCCAGCAGCTTAGCGGTGACAGGGAACACCATATATTTT CASSLAVTGNTIYF
TRBJ1-1 TRBV7-9 . 17 TRBD1 TGTGCCAGCAGACTCACTACAGGGGGCGCGCCGGGGACTGAAGCTTTCTTT CASRLTTGGAPGTEAFF
TRBJ2-1 TRBV19 . 15 TRBD2 TGTGCCAGCACCAGTGGTCAGGGAGGGTGGAATGAGCAGTTCTTC CASTSGQGGWNEQFF
TRBJ2-6 TRBV5-6 . 15 . TGTGCCAGCAGCTTGGGTGACTCTGGGGCCAACGTCCTGACTTTC CASSLGDSGANVLTF